This T cell receptor beta chain was obtained from a study of blood T cell repertoires in COVID-19. Looking at the study overall: PBMCs, B-cell-depleted T cells, or T cells were the source of the cDNA or gDNA that made up the material.

The repertoire was sequenced with immunoSEQ multiplex PCR; TCRdb's copy has only in-frame clones and lacks some. The sample holds around 80,000 clones, 75% to 85% seen once. CDR3 length: 15 amino acids. V lost 4 bases to trimming and J lost 6 bases; unmatched junction nucleotides: 6. Per germline, CDR1 SNHLY and CDR2 FYNNEI. The clonotype originates from a human donor in a cohort sampled during active COVID-19. This chain connects TRBV2 to TRBJ2-2; 9 bases are a match to TRBD2. The sequenced sample consisted of peripheral blood. The CDR3 loop is CASSARVAGAGELFF. The CDR3 nucleotides are TGTGCCAGCAGTGCCCGGGTAGCGGGGGCCGGGGAGCTGTTTTTT. The whole variable domain, filled in from reference TRBV2 and TRBJ2-2, reads EPEVTQTPSHQVTQMGQEVILRCVPISNHLYFYWYRQILGQKVEFLVSFYNNEISEKSEIFDDQFSVERPDGSNFTLKIRSTKLEDSAMYFCASSARVAGAGELFFGEGSRLTVL.